This T cell receptor beta chain was retrieved from a study of cytomegalovirus exposure and HLA in healthy donors. Overall study results and limits: One later analysis, an examination of the 100 to 150 validation repertoires, found that first-cohort TCR clusters tended to co-occur in them. Reported performance of the classifier showed diagnosis of cytomegalovirus status with high specificity and sensitivity. Cytomegalovirus-associated TCR beta chains were listed, numbering some 180.

Details on this clone: Its antigen is still unknown.

Only in-frame clones appear in the TCRdb table, and some are missing; sequencing was by immunoSEQ multiplex PCR. The table lists roughly 120,000 clones, roughly 87% of them singletons. The CDR3 extends over 18 amino acids. Losses at the gene ends were 2 bases for V and 4 bases for J; bases not matched to a gene: 7. Germline lookup yields CDR1 LGHNA and CDR2 YSLEER. This TCR came from a woman aged 18-29 years in good health and CMV-seronegative. V and J are TRBV4-3 and TRBJ2-1; TRBD2 matches 14 bases. Sequenced material: PBMCs. The CDR3 DNA follows: TGCGCCAGCAGCCAACTTGGGACTAGCGGGAGTTTTTACAATGAGCAGTTCTTC. The encoded protein is CASSQLGTSGSFYNEQFF.